This TCR beta chain was identified during a study of T cells in Graves' hyperthyroidism and ophthalmopathy. The investigators amplified TCR beta CDR3 regions from RNA transcripts. The study used the HTBI primer set for a first-round RT-PCR of the TCR CDR3. TCRdb reprocessed the multiplex PCR reads via MiXCR and lists one record per CDR3 protein. This sample has hundreds of thousands of distinct CDR3 sequences, with roughly a sixth found just once. Each diagnosis was grounded in clinical symptoms, serum thyroxine and TRAb, thyroid ultrasound, and orbital computed tomography. Fresh peripheral blood, about 9.6 ml, yielded the PBMCs. This CDR3 comprises 16 residues. The V end was cut by 5 bases, the J end by 1 base, with 18 bases between. Germline V CDR1 and CDR2: SGHDT, YYEEEE. Concerning this clonotype: Its antigen is not identified.

Study outcomes and limitations: Model-based prediction identified ophthalmopathy a median around seven months prior to its onset. Researchers found most expanded thyroid clonotypes above 0.001 in blood as well.

The clonotype was recovered from a middle-aged woman with Graves' ophthalmopathy. J is TRBJ1-1 and V is TRBV5-6; the D gene is possibly TRBD1 (5 bases). Sequencing used blood. This CDR3 is CASRHYRIKANTEAFF. The DNA for the CDR3 is TGTGCCAGCAGGCACTACAGGATAAAAGCGAACACTGAAGCTTTCTTT.